The rows below give T cell receptor beta chains drawn from one sample of a study of Graves' ophthalmopathy and Graves' hyperthyroidism. MiXCR, run by TCRdb on the multiplex PCR reads, gives a single entry per CDR3 protein. The sample holds about 1.1 million distinct CDR3 sequences, roughly 35% seen once. Sequencing was carried out using peripheral blood or thyroid tissue (not recorded which). These receptors were taken from an adult man with Graves' hyperthyroidism. Both conserved end residues are part of each CDR3. D genes are given only for firm matches. Some rows mark clone size as missing; the rest say once, few, many or name a class of expanded clone.

TRBV7-8	TRBJ1-2	NA	14	NA	CASSQGRSLDGYTF	TGTGCCAGCAGCCAGGGACGGTCTTTGGATGGCTACACCTTC
TRBV7-6	TRBJ2-7	TRBD2	14	many	CASSLSGEPYEQYF	TGTGCCAGCAGCCTAAGCGGGGAACCCTACGAGCAGTACTTC
TRBV29-1	TRBJ1-2	TRBD1	14	NA	CSIGRDRDLSGYTF	TGCAGCATTGGCAGGGACAGGGACTTGAGTGGCTACACCTTC
TRBV10-3	TRBJ2-5	TRBD1	19	NA	CAISYSTPRTGGEVVTQYF	TGTGCCATCAGTTACTCGACTCCTCGGACAGGGGGCGAGGTTGTGACCCAGTACTTC
TRBV12-3/TRBV12-4	TRBJ2-5	NA	15	NA	CASSPVTWGRETQYF	TGTGCCAGCAGTCCCGTTACGTGGGGGCGGGAGACCCAGTACTTC
TRBV19	TRBJ1-1	TRBD1	15	many	CASSMTGRLNTEAFF	TGTGCCAGTAGTATGACAGGGCGTTTGAACACTGAAGCTTTCTTT
TRBV15	TRBJ1-2	NA	13	NA	CATSRGENYGYTF	TGTGCCACCAGCAGGGGGGAGAACTATGGCTACACCTTC
TRBV6-6	TRBJ1-6	NA	14	NA	CASSHRANNSPLHF	TGTGCCAGCAGTCACAGGGCTAATAATTCACCCCTCCACTTT
TRBV15	TRBJ2-1	NA	18	once	CATSRDTSWGASYNEQFF	TGTGCCACCAGCAGGGACACCTCTTGGGGCGCGTCCTACAATGAGCAGTTCTTC
TRBV18	TRBJ1-1	NA	15	NA	CASSMDSSMATEAFF	TGTGCCAGCTCAATGGACAGTAGTATGGCCACTGAAGCTTTCTTT
TRBV5-1	TRBJ1-2	NA	14	many	CASSLEFRGYGYTF	TGCGCCAGCAGCTTGGAGTTTCGCGGGTATGGCTACACCTTC
TRBV12-3/TRBV12-4	TRBJ2-5	TRBD2	15	NA	CASSRASGGTETQYF	TGTGCCAGCAGTAGAGCTAGCGGGGGAACTGAGACCCAGTACTTC
TRBV25-1	TRBJ1-6	TRBD1	17	NA	CASSEPTGGLINSPLHF	TGTGCCAGCAGTGAACCGACAGGGGGATTGATTAATTCACCCCTCCACTTT